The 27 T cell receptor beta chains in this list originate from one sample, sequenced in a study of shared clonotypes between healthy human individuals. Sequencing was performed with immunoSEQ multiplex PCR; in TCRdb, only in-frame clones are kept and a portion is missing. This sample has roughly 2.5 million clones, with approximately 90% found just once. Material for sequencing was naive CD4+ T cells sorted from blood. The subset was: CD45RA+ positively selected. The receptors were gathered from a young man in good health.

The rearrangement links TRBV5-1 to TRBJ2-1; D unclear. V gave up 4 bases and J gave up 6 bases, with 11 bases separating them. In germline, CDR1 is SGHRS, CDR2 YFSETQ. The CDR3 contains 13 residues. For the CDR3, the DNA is TGCGCCAGCAGCCTACCCCAGGTCAATGAGCAGTTCTTC. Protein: CASSLPQVNEQFF.

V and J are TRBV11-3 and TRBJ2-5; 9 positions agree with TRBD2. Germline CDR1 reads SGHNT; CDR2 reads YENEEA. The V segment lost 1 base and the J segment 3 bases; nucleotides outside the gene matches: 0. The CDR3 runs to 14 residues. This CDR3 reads CASSLGTSEETQYF. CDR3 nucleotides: TGTGCCAGCAGCTTAGGGACTAGCGAAGAGACCCAGTACTTC.

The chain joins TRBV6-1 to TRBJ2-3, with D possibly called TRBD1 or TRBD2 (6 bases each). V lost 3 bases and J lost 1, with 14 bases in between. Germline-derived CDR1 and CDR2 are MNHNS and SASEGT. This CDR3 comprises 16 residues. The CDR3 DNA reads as TGTGCCAGCAGTGACAGGGGACTGCTTGGCACAGATACGCAGTATTTT. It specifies CASSDRGLLGTDTQYF.

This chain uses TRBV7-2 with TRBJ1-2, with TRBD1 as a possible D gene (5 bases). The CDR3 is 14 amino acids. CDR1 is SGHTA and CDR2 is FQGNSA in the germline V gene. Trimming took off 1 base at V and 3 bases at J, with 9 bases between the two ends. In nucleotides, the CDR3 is TGTGCCAGCAGCTTAGGGGACGCCTACTATGGCTACACCTTC. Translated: CASSLGDAYYGYTF.

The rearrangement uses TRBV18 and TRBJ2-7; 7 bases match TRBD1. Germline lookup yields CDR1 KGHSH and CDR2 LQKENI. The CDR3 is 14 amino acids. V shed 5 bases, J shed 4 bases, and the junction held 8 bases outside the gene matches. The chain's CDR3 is CASSAGQARYEQYF. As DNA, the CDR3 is TGTGCCAGCTCAGCCGGACAGGCACGTTACGAGCAGTACTTC.

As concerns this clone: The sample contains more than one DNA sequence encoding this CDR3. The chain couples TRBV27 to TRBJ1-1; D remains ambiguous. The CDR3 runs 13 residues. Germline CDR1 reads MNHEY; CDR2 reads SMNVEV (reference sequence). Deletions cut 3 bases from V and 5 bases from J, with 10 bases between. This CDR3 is CASSFGRGTEAFF. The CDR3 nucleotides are TGTGCCAGCAGTTTCGGTCGAGGGACTGAAGCTTTCTTT.

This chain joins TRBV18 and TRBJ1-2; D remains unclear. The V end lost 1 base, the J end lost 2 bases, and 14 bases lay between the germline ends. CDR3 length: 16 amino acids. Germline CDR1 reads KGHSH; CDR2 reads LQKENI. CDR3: CASSPLSGSANYGYTF. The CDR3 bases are TGTGCCAGCTCACCACTATCCGGTTCAGCGAACTATGGCTACACCTTC.

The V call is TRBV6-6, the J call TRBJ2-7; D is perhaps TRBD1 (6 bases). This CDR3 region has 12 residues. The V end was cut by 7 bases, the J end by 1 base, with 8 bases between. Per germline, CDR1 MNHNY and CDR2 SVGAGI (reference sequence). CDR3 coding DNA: TGTGCCAGCACGGACAGTTCCTACGAGCAGTACTTC. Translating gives CASTDSSYEQYF.

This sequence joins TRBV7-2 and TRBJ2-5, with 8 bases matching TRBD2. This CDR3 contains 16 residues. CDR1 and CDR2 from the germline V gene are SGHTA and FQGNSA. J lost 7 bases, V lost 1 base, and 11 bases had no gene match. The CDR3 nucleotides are TGTGCCAGCAGCTTAGTTTCTTTAGCGGGGAACGGGACCCAGTACTTC. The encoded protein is CASSLVSLAGNGTQYF.

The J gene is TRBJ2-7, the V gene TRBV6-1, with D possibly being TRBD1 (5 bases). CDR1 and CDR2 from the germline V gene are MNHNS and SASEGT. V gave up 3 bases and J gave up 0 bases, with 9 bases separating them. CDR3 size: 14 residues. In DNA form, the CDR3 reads TGTGCCAGCAGTGAGCGACAGTTCTCCTACGAGCAGTACTTC. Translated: CASSERQFSYEQYF.

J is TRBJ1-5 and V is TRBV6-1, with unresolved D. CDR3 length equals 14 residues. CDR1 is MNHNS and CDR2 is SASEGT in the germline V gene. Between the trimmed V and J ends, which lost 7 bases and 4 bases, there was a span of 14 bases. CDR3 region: CASIERPTNQPQHF. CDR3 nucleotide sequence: TGTGCCAGCATCGAAAGACCGACGAATCAGCCCCAGCATTTT.

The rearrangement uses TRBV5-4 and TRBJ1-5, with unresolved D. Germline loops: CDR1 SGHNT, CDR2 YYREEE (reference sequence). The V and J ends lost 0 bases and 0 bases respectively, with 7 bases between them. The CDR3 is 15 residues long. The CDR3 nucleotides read TGTGCCAGCAGCTTGGCCAGTGATAGCAATCAGCCCCAGCATTTT. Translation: CASSLASDSNQPQHF.

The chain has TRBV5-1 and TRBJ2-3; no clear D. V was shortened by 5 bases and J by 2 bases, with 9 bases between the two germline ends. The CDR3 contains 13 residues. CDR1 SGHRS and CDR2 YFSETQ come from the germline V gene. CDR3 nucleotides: TGCGCCAGCAGAATACAAAACACAGATACGCAGTATTTT. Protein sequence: CASRIQNTDTQYF.

The CDR3 protein is CSVELGRSSGNTIYF. The CDR3 region has the DNA TGCAGCGTTGAGCTGGGCAGGAGCTCTGGAAACACCATATATTTT. The gene calls are TRBV29-1 and TRBJ1-3; D is unclear. V lost 3 bases to trimming and J lost 0 bases, with 12 bases between them. The CDR3 loop spans 15 amino acids. The germline gives CDR1 SQVTM, CDR2 ANQGSEA.

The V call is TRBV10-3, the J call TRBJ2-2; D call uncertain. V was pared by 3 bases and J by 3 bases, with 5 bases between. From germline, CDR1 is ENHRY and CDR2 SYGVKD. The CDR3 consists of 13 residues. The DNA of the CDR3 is TGTGCCATCAGTGATGTCTACACCGGGGAGCTGTTTTTT. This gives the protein CAISDVYTGELFF.

The DNA of the CDR3 is TGTGCCAGCAGTTACTCGAGTATGACCTCGGATCAGCCCCAGCATTTT. Protein: CASSYSSMTSDQPQHF. V gene TRBV6-6 combines with J gene TRBJ1-5; D gene ambiguous. This CDR3 contains 16 residues. V lost 0 bases and J lost 5, with 14 bases in between. Germline assignment: CDR1 MNHNY and CDR2 SVGAGI (reference sequence).

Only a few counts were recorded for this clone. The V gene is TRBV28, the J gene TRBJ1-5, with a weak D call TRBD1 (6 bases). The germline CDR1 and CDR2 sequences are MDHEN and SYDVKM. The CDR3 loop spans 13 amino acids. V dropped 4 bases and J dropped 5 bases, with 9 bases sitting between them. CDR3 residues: CASSSGQYQPQHF. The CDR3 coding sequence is TGTGCCAGCAGTTCTGGACAGTATCAGCCCCAGCATTTT.

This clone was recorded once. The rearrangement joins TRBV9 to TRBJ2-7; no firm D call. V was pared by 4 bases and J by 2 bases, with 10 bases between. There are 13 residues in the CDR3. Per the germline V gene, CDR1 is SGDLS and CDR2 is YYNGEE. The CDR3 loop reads CASSRTDTYEQYF. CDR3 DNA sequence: TGTGCCAGCAGCCGGACCGACACCTACGAGCAGTACTTC.

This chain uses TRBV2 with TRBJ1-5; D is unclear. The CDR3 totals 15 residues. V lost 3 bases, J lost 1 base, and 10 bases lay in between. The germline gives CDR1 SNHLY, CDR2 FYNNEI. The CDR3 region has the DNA TGTGCCAGCAGTGATTTTTCGCCGAGCAATCAGCCCCAGCATTTT. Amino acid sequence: CASSDFSPSNQPQHF.

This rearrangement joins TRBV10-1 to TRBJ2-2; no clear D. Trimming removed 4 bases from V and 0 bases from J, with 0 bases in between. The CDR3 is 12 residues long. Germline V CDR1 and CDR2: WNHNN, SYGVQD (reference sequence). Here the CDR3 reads CASSANTGELFF. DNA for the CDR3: TGCGCCAGCAGTGCGAACACCGGGGAGCTGTTTTTT.

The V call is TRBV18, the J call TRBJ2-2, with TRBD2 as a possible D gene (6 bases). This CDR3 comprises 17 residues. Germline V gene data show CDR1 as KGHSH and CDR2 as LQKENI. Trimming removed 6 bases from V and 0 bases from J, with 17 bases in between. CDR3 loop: CASSVRPGVPNTGELFF. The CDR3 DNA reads TGTGCCAGCTCGGTCCGGCCGGGGGTACCGAACACCGGGGAGCTGTTTTTT. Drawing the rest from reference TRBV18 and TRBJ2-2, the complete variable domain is NAGVMQNPRHLVRRRGQEARLRCSPMKGHSHVYWYRQLPEEGLKFMVYLQKENIIDESGMPKERFSAEFPKEGPSILRIQQVVRGDSAAYFCASSVRPGVPNTGELFFGEGSRLTVL.

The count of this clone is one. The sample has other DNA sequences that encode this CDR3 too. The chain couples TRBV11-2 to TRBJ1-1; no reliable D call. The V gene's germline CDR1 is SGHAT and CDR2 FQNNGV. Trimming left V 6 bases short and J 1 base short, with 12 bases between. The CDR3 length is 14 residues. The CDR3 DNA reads TGTGCCAGCAGTTTCTCCGGAGGGAACACTGAAGCTTTCTTT. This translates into CASSFSGGNTEAFF.

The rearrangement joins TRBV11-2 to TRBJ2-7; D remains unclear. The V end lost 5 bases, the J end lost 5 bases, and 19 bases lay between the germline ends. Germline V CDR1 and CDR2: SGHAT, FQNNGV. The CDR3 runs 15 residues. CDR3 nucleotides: TGTGCCAGCAGCCGAAAAATAAATATAGTGGACGAGCAGTACTTC. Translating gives CASSRKINIVDEQYF.

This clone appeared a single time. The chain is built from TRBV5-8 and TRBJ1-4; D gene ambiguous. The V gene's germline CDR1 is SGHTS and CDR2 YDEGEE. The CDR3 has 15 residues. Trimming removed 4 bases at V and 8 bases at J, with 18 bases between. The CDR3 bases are TGTGCCAGCAGCGGAGGACTCGGGGTACGAGAAAAACTGTTTTTT. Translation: CASSGGLGVREKLFF.

CDR3 sequence reads: CASSPGYNSPLHF. In nucleotides, the CDR3 is TGTGCCAGCTCGCCCGGGTATAATTCACCCCTCCACTTT. The chain joins TRBV6-6 to TRBJ1-6; D gene uncertain. Germline values: CDR1 MNHNY, CDR2 SVGAGI (reference sequence). This CDR3 spans 13 amino acids. V lost 8 bases and J lost 4, with 9 bases in between.

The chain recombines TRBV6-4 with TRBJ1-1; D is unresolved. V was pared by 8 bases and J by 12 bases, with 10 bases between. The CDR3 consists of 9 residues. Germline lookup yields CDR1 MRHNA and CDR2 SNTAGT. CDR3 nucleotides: TGTGCCAGCCTTCGTTCGCCTTTCTTT. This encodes CASLRSPFF.

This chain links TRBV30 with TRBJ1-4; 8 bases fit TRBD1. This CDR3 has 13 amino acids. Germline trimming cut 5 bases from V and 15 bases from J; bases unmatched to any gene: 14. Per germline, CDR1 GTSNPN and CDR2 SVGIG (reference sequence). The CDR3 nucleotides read TGTGCCTGGGAACGACAGGGGAATAATCGGGTGTTTTTT. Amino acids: CAWERQGNNRVFF.